One sample yielded the 9 T cell receptor beta chains listed below, sequenced in a study of T cells in Graves' hyperthyroidism and ophthalmopathy. RNA transcripts provided the source from which TCR beta CDR3 regions were amplified. First-round RT-PCR targeting the TCR CDR3 was performed with the HTBI primer set. Each CDR3 protein gets one entry after TCRdb re-called the multiplex PCR reads with MiXCR. The sample consists of about 610,000 distinct CDR3 sequences, roughly 46% of them appearing once. The sample consisted of peripheral blood or thyroid tissue (not recorded which). The receptor set was obtained from a young woman with Graves' hyperthyroidism.

This sequence joins TRBV19 and TRBJ2-3; either TRBD1 or TRBD2 may supply D (5 bases each). The V end lost 3 bases, the J end lost 0 bases, and 16 bases lay between the germline ends. This CDR3 comprises 17 residues. The germline V gene has CDR1 LNHDA and CDR2 SQIVND (reference sequence). Here the CDR3 DNA reads TGTGCCAGTAGTATTGAACGCAAGAGGGGAAGCACAGATACGCAGTATTTT. It yields the protein CASSIERKRGSTDTQYF.

The table lists this clonotype with many counts. The genes are TRBV7-8 and TRBJ2-5, with TRBD2 matching over 9 bases. The V gene end was trimmed by 10 bases and the J gene end by 4 bases; junction bases not matched to a gene: 22. The CDR3 is 18 amino acids. The germline V gene encodes CDR1 SGHVS and CDR2 FQNEAQ. The CDR3 loop is CATQPYWREGLGRETQYF. The CDR3, as DNA: TGTGCCACCCAACCCTATTGGCGGGAGGGCCTCGGGAGAGAGACCCAGTACTTC.

Regarding this clonotype: A junction end diverges from the germline sequence, so it may reflect a read error. The V call is TRBV20-1, the J call TRBJ1-4; D is perhaps TRBD1 (5 bases). From germline, CDR1 is DFQATT and CDR2 SNEGSKA (reference sequence). The CDR3 runs 8 residues. The CDR3 protein is CSASIGGF. CDR3 in DNA: TGCAGTGCCTCGATTGGGGGGTTT.

This chain links TRBV29-1 with TRBJ1-2; 7 nucleotides agree with TRBD1. V trimming: 1 base; J trimming: 6 bases; junction bases outside the gene matches: 5. Per germline, CDR1 SQVTM and CDR2 ANQGSEA. CDR3 size: 13 residues. CDR3 protein: CSVEGQGTNGYTF. The CDR3 DNA reads as TGCAGCGTTGAAGGACAGGGCACCAATGGCTACACCTTC.

As to this clonotype: The junction and the germline gene differ at one end; a read error may be behind it. The chain has TRBV7-3 and TRBJ2-2; weak D call: TRBD2 (5 bases). Germline V gene lookup returns CDR1 SGHTA and CDR2 FQGTGA. The CDR3 spans 15 residues. This CDR3 is CASGPELANTGELFF. For the CDR3, the DNA is TGTGCCAGCGGCCCGGAGCTAGCTAACACCGGGGAACTGTTTTTT.

This clonotype occurred many times. The CDR3 is CASSIAAGLSSYEQYF. The CDR3 bases are TGTGCCAGTAGTATCGCGGCAGGGCTCAGCTCCTACGAGCAGTACTTC. J is TRBJ2-7 and V is TRBV19, with a possible D match to TRBD1 (5 bases). This CDR3 has 16 amino acids. Germline V gene sequence: CDR1 LNHDA, CDR2 SQIVND (reference sequence). The V end lost 3 bases, the J end lost 0 bases, and 15 bases lay between the germline ends.

J is TRBJ2-5 and V is TRBV12-3 or TRBV12-4; 7 bases are a match to TRBD2. The CDR3 has 16 residues. The V and J ends lost 6 bases and 1 base, in that order; junction bases with no gene match: 11. As DNA, the CDR3 is TGTGCCAGCAGCGGGGTTACGGGAGGACCCCAAGAGACCCAGTACTTC. Encoded protein: CASSGVTGGPQETQYF.

The chain combines TRBV24-1 with TRBJ2-1; possibly TRBD1 for D (6 bases). Between the trimmed V and J ends, which lost 5 bases and 15 bases, there was a span of 19 bases. CDR3 size: 13 residues. Per germline, CDR1 KGHDR and CDR2 SFDVKD. The CDR3: CATSVTKTGKMFF. Written as DNA, the CDR3 is TGTGCCACCAGTGTTACAAAGACAGGAAAGATGTTCTTC.

This sequence joins TRBV2 and TRBJ2-1, with 10 bases identical to TRBD2. CDR1 SNHLY and CDR2 FYNNEI come from the germline V gene. This CDR3 has 15 amino acids. After removal of 4 bases from V and 8 bases from J, the junction contained 8 bases not matched to a gene. CDR3: CASSGLSGRAHEQFF. CDR3 sequence (DNA): TGTGCCAGCAGTGGACTAAGCGGGAGGGCCCATGAGCAGTTCTTC.